Detailed here is one T cell receptor (beta chain). Its antigen is unknown. The CDR3 spans 15 residues. This entry is derived from a study of Ad26.COV2.S vaccination and SARS-CoV-2 variants. Treatment defined: over 15 received Ad26.COV2.S at low or high dose, single or two shots; 5 received placebo; per-sample allocation not given. Sampling took place 63 days after the first vaccine or placebo injection. Cohort 1b enrolled adults aged 18-55 years in Boston. Broader study findings: Total T cell responses, in the TCR breadth and depth analyses, may have been underestimated.

Sequenced by immunoSEQ multiplex PCR; TCRdb stores in-frame clones only, minus some. The data contain about 410,000 clones, around 89% of them seen just once; the ten biggest clones take up approximately 1.9%. The clonotype originates from a person between 18 and 65 years old who received the Ad26.COV2.S COVID-19 vaccine or a placebo. The sequencing here drew on peripheral blood, taken in a trial of Ad26.COV2.S vaccine versus placebo. This sequence joins TRBV21-1 and TRBJ2-7; the table's D call of TRBD1 was not tested on the DNA. TRBV21-1 counts as a pseudogene. The CDR3 here is CASSNRETGGYEQYF. The CDR3 DNA sequence: TGTGCCAGCAGCAACAGGGAGACAGGGGGCTACGAGCAGTACTTC.